This TCR beta chain was identified during a study of blood T cell repertoires in COVID-19. Overall study context: From the United States, Italy and Spain came samples of acute and convalescent COVID-19.

Under the authors' procedure: Using reference gene primer amplification, nucleated cell counts were estimated. The protocol was immunoSEQ multiplex PCR, while the TCRdb copy is restricted to in-frame clones and leaves out a portion. For V, J and clone size, that table is used; D and trimming come from the DNA. The table lists 70,000 to 95,000 clones, around 78% of them singletons. The CDR3 spans 11 residues. The chain uses TRBV1 and TRBJ2-1; the table's D call TRBD2 went unverified against the DNA. TRBV1 is a known pseudogene. Source material: peripheral blood. The receptor was derived from a man aged 55 to 70 with COVID-19, enrolled during active disease. The CDR3 DNA reads TGCACCGTCCCCCCGTTAAATGAGCAGTTCTTC. Protein product: CTVPPLNEQFF.